A single T cell receptor beta chain is shown here with its context. This clone's antigen is unknown. It has no much larger one-base neighbor in the sample; base qualities were not kept. These data originate in a study of blood T cell repertoires in COVID-19 (TCRdb year 2020). Context from the whole study: Samples covering the acute and convalescent phases of COVID-19 were provided by collaborators in the United States, Italy and Spain. The prospective study material was composed of cDNA or gDNA derived from T cells, B-cell-depleted T cells, or PBMCs. The dataset comprised deeply sampled blood TCRbeta repertoires from subjects exposed to, actively infected with, or recovered from COVID-19. The repertoires were released in a freely available public database meant as a resource for research on the immune response to SARS-CoV-2. The samples were drawn from the first 160 participants of the ongoing ImmuneRACE study and from more than 1,000 subjects provided by 6 global collaborators. A de-identified subject ID, COVID-19 status, age in years and sex were almost always included in the sample metadata. Where available, HLA class I and class II types were taken from metadata supplied by the sample provider and were not determined by assay-based typing.

Broad study findings and their caveats: How much clinical and demographic metadata was included differed by source and by participant, and the metadata was provided uncurated.

The immunoSEQ Assay, a bias-controlled multiplex PCR, was used to amplify TCRbeta CDR3 regions from genomic DNA. Per the source publication's procedure: The number of nucleated cells in each sample was estimated from the amplification of reference gene primers within the assay. To quantify the absolute abundance of each unique TCRbeta CDR3 rearrangement, sequence reads were collapsed and filtered. Productive Simpson clonality was computed per sample as the square root of Simpson's diversity index over productive rearrangements. Here the immuneACCESS table is served through TCRdb, limited to in-frame sequences with V and J called. Missing clones are a known gap in these copies; in checked studies unresolved V genes cover under half, and the rest lacks a known reason. From that table come the V and J calls and clone size; the DNA was used to work out D and trimming. The sample table shows some 110,000 clones, and about nine tenths are seen once. Clones ranked in the top ten supply roughly 8% of the sample.

Each collaborating institution followed its own protocols to collect whole blood in K2EDTA tubes. For TCRbeta analysis, collaborators shipped samples as frozen whole blood, isolated PBMCs, or DNA extracted from either of those sample types. The clonotype comes from a human donor in a cohort sampled during active COVID-19. Sequenced input: peripheral blood.

The base sequence is TGTGCCAGCGTGGATCAGGGGGCCTTTGGTGGCTACACCTTC. The encoded protein is CASVDQGAFGGYTF. The sequence links TRBV28 to TRBJ1-2, with 8 central nucleotides matching TRBD1. The germline V gene encodes CDR1 MDHEN and CDR2 SYDVKM. The cysteine opens and the phenylalanine closes a CDR3 of 14 amino acids. The kept DNA is CDR3 alone, 42 bases in frame from the first base. The V end gives up 8 bases and the J end 7 bases, leaving 12 bases in the junction not matched to a gene.